This T cell receptor (beta chain) was observed in a study of T cell repertoires in cytomegalovirus infection. V was clipped by 2 bases and J by 0 bases; unmatched bases: 1. This CDR3 has 15 amino acids. CDR1 SGHDN and CDR2 FVKESK come from the germline V gene. TCRdb fed the reads into MiXCR, producing one record per CDR3 protein. The data show hundreds of thousands of distinct CDR3 sequences, just under 30% seen once. In this sample, this clonotype turned up a few times. Its antigen remains unknown. This receptor was taken from a human donor in good health (CMV status not recorded). Some clones in this sample may be carry-over from other donors' samples. The chain is built from TRBV14 and TRBJ1-1, with 9 bases lining up with TRBD1. The specimen was cultured PBMCs, collected from culture after CMV antigen stimulation. The CDR3 DNA is TGTGCCAGCAGCCAAACAGGGGGCGTGAACACTGAAGCTTTCTTT. It specifies CASSQTGGVNTEAFF.